The rows below give T cell receptor beta chains drawn from one sample of a study of cytomegalovirus exposure and HLA in healthy donors. TCRdb's table, derived via immunoSEQ multiplex PCR, lists solely in-frame clones and lacks some. The table has about 110,000 clones, around 85% seen once. Sequencing was carried out using PBMCs. Source of these receptors: a woman between 18 and 29 years old in good health and CMV-seronegative. Each CDR3 is given with its conserved first and last residue. D genes are given only for firm matches. Size tells how often a clone was seen (once, few, many) or the class of an expanded clone, and some rows leave it out.

V gene	clone size	D gene	J gene	CDR3 DNA	CDR3 protein
TRBV6-1	-	TRBD1	TRBJ2-7	TGTGCCAGCAGCCGGGACAGGGCTGATGAGCAGTACTTC	CASSRDRADEQYF
TRBV6-1	-	TRBD1	TRBJ2-2	TGTGCCAGCAGTGGAAAAACAGGGGCTGTCACCGGGGAGCTGTTTTTT	CASSGKTGAVTGELFF
TRBV10-3	once	TRBD1	TRBJ1-1	TGTGCCATCAGCCAGGGGGCCCGGAACACTGAAGCTTTCTTT	CAISQGARNTEAFF
TRBV7-9	-	-	TRBJ2-3	TGTGCCAGCTCCAACACAGATACGCAGTATTTT	CASSNTDTQYF
TRBV15	-	TRBD2	TRBJ2-7	TGTGCCACCAGCAGTAAACCGGGACTATCCCCATTCCACGAGCAGTACTTC	CATSSKPGLSPFHEQYF
TRBV7-8	once	TRBD2	TRBJ2-3	TGTGCCAGCAGCTTAGGTCCTAGCGGGGGGCATAGCACAGATACGCAGTATTTT	CASSLGPSGGHSTDTQYF
TRBV7-2	-	TRBD2	TRBJ2-1	TGTGCCAGCAGCTTCTCACTAGCGGGACCTTACAATGAGCAGTTCTTC	CASSFSLAGPYNEQFF
TRBV27	-	TRBD2	TRBJ2-3	TGTGCCAGCAGTTTCCCGGGACTAGCGGGGGACACAGATACGCAGTATTTT	CASSFPGLAGDTDTQYF
TRBV4-1	-	-	TRBJ2-5	TGCGCCAGCAGCCAAGATATGGAGACCCAGTACTTC	CASSQDMETQYF
TRBV4-1	-	-	TRBJ1-4	TGCGCCAGCAGCCCCTACGGGACGACACTAACGGGGGACGAAAAACTGTTTTTT	CASSPYGTTLTGDEKLFF
TRBV27	-	TRBD1	TRBJ1-2	TGTGCCAGCAGTTGGGGACAGGGGGCTTATGGCTACACCTTC	CASSWGQGAYGYTF
TRBV5-4	-	-	TRBJ1-2	TGTGCCAGCAGCCCCCGGGGGGCGCACTATGGCTACACCTTC	CASSPRGAHYGYTF
TRBV28	-	-	TRBJ2-7	TGTGCCAGCAGATCTGGGAAGGGGGAAACCTACGAGCAGTACTTC	CASRSGKGETYEQYF
TRBV27	-	-	TRBJ2-3	TGTGCCAGCAGCCCCGGGGATACGCAGTATTTT	CASSPGDTQYF
TRBV5-1	-	-	TRBJ2-1	TGCGCCAGCAGCTTGGTCGGACAGAACAATGAGCAGTTCTTC	CASSLVGQNNEQFF
TRBV27	-	TRBD1	TRBJ1-5	TGTGCCAGCAGTCCAGACAGGGAGTCTGAGCCCCAGCATTTT	CASSPDRESEPQHF
TRBV13	-	TRBD1	TRBJ2-1	TGTGCCAGCAGCTTCACAGGGGCCGGTGAGCAGTTCTTC	CASSFTGAGEQFF
TRBV2	-	-	TRBJ2-1	TGTGCCAGCGATACCTCCCCCCCGGTTTTCTACAATGAGCAGTTCTTC	CASDTSPPVFYNEQFF
TRBV28	-	-	TRBJ2-7	TGTGCCAGCAGTACAGGTCTGTCCTACGAGCAGTACTTC	CASSTGLSYEQYF
TRBV4-1	-	-	TRBJ1-3	TGCGCCAGCAGCACCTCCCAGGGTGCTGGAAACACCATATATTTT	CASSTSQGAGNTIYF
TRBV28	-	-	TRBJ2-5	TGTGCCAGCAGTTATCGACAGACAGGTTACCAAGAGACCCAGTACTTC	CASSYRQTGYQETQYF
TRBV9	-	TRBD2	TRBJ2-1	TGTGCCAGCAGCCCTCGACTAGCGGGGGACAATGAGCAGTTCTTC	CASSPRLAGDNEQFF
TRBV20-1	once	TRBD1	TRBJ1-2	TGCAGTGCTCAGGGGGACACCTTC	CSAQGDTF
TRBV28	-	TRBD1	TRBJ1-1	TGTGCCAGCACCTCACCAGGGGGACAGGGGGCGGCGGAAGCTTTCTTT	CASTSPGGQGAAEAFF
TRBV6-4	-	TRBD1	TRBJ1-2	TGTGCCAGCAGCGAACAGGGGACCAATAACTACACCTTC	CASSEQGTNNYTF
TRBV19	-	-	TRBJ2-3	TGTGCCAGTAGTCCCAGTGGCATGAATACGCAGTATTTT	CASSPSGMNTQYF
TRBV7-2	-	-	TRBJ1-2	TGTGCCAGCAGCCTCTTCCAGGGGCAAAGCGATGGCTACACCTTC	CASSLFQGQSDGYTF
TRBV7-2	-	TRBD1	TRBJ2-5	TGTGCCAGCAGCCCTCAGGGGGTAGAGACCCAGTACTTC	CASSPQGVETQYF
TRBV5-8	-	TRBD1	TRBJ1-4	TGTGCCAGCAGCTTGGGACCGGGACAGGGTCCAACTAATGAAAAACTGTTTTTT	CASSLGPGQGPTNEKLFF
TRBV15	-	-	TRBJ1-4	TGTGCCACCCGTAGTGGGAGGGAAAAACTGTTTTTT	CATRSGREKLFF
TRBV27	-	TRBD2	TRBJ2-1	TGTGCCAGCAGCACGGGACTAGCGGCGAACAATGAGCAGTTCTTC	CASSTGLAANNEQFF
TRBV6-1	-	TRBD1	TRBJ2-7	TGTGCCAGCAGTGGAGGAACAGGGGGCTCCTACGAGCAGTACTTC	CASSGGTGGSYEQYF
TRBV27	-	-	TRBJ1-5	TGTGCCAGCAGTTTAGTGGGGCTTAATCAGCCCCAGCATTTT	CASSLVGLNQPQHF
TRBV28	-	-	TRBJ1-5	TGTGCCAGCAGTTGGGAGGGATACGGCAATCAGCCCCAGCATTTT	CASSWEGYGNQPQHF
TRBV19	-	TRBD1	TRBJ1-1	TGTGCCAGTAGTATGAGACAGGGGGAAGCTTTCTTT	CASSMRQGEAFF
TRBV9	once	TRBD1	TRBJ1-6	TGTGCCAGCAGCGAAACCACAGGGGGGGCTAATTCACCCCTCCACTTT	CASSETTGGANSPLHF
TRBV5-1	-	-	TRBJ2-7	TGCGCCAGCAGCTTGCAGAGCTGGGGGGAAAACTACGAGCAGTACTTC	CASSLQSWGENYEQYF
TRBV2	-	-	TRBJ1-5	TGTGCCAGCAGTCCTAAGAATCGGGGTCGCAATCAGCCCCAGCATTTT	CASSPKNRGRNQPQHF
TRBV10-3	once	-	TRBJ2-7	TGTGCCATCAGTGGACAGACTGCCTACGAGCAGTACTTC	CAISGQTAYEQYF
TRBV5-6	-	-	TRBJ1-2	TGTGCCAGCAGCTGGCCGGGACAAAGTTATGGCTACACCTTC	CASSWPGQSYGYTF
TRBV7-9	-	TRBD1	TRBJ1-1	TGTGCCAGCAGCGCAACCGGGACAGCCAGGAACACTGAAGCTTTCTTT	CASSATGTARNTEAFF
TRBV6-5	-	-	TRBJ2-2	TGTGCCAGCAGTTACGGCGGGGTCGGAACCGGGGAGCTGTTTTTT	CASSYGGVGTGELFF
TRBV27	few	-	TRBJ2-7	TGTGCCAGCAGTTTACCTTTCGGGGAGCAGTACTTC	CASSLPFGEQYF
TRBV27	-	TRBD2	TRBJ2-1	TGTGCCAGCAGTTTATCGGATGGGACTAGCGTTTCTGATGAGCAGTTCTTC	CASSLSDGTSVSDEQFF
TRBV29-1	-	-	TRBJ1-2	TGCAGCGTTTCGCGGGACTTTTGGGGCTACACCTTC	CSVSRDFWGYTF
TRBV10-3	-	-	TRBJ2-3	TGTGCCATCAGTGCGGAGGGCAGCAAAGATACGCAGTATTTT	CAISAEGSKDTQYF
TRBV2	-	-	TRBJ1-6	TGTGCCACCCCAACCGGGAATAATTCACCCCTCCACTTT	CATPTGNNSPLHF
TRBV2	-	-	TRBJ1-1	TGTGCCAGCAGGCCGACACAGGGTGAAGCTTTCTTT	CASRPTQGEAFF
TRBV5-1	-	TRBD1	TRBJ2-7	TGCGCCAGCAGCTTGGGGCGGGACAGGGCAGCCTCCTACGAGCAGTACTTC	CASSLGRDRAASYEQYF
TRBV19	-	TRBD1	TRBJ1-3	TGTGCCACCTGGACAGGGGACTCTGGAAACACCATATATTTT	CATWTGDSGNTIYF
TRBV5-4	-	-	TRBJ2-1	TGTGCCAGCAGACAGGGACACTTGGATGAGCAGTTCTTC	CASRQGHLDEQFF
TRBV19	-	-	TRBJ2-2	TGTGCCAGTAGAAAAGGGGGAAACACCGGGGAGCTGTTTTTT	CASRKGGNTGELFF
TRBV2	-	-	TRBJ2-5	TGTGCCAGCAGGGGTGCCGGGACTCAAGAGACCCAGTACTTC	CASRGAGTQETQYF
TRBV5-1	once	TRBD1	TRBJ2-5	TGCGCCAGCAGTCGCGGTACCGGGACAGGGGCAGAGACCCAGTACTTC	CASSRGTGTGAETQYF
TRBV6-1	-	TRBD2	TRBJ2-3	TGTGCCAGCAGTGAAGCTACCACGGCGGGAGGACCCACAGATACGCAGTATTTT	CASSEATTAGGPTDTQYF